These 21 T cell receptor beta chains originate from one sample sequenced in a study of T cells in pancreatic ductal adenocarcinoma. Selected pancreatic ductal adenocarcinoma patients had undergone surgery without neoadjuvant therapy. Generated by immunoSEQ multiplex PCR, the TCRdb table keeps only in-frame clones and is missing some. Among 7,500 to 10,000 clones listed, under 90% were seen once. Sequenced: PBMCs. These TCRs come from a human donor with pancreatic ductal adenocarcinoma.

The gene calls are TRBV6-5 and TRBJ1-1, with a weak D call TRBD1 (6 bases). The CDR3 loop spans 14 amino acids. The germline CDR1 and CDR2 sequences are MNHEY and SVGAGI. The germline V and J ends were trimmed by 5 bases and 5 bases, with 15 bases remaining between them. The CDR3, as DNA: TGTGCCAGCAGTCTACACAGGGTTCGGACTGAAGCTTTCTTT. This gives the protein CASSLHRVRTEAFF.

The chain recombines TRBV13 with TRBJ2-2; D might be TRBD2 (7 bases). Germline values: CDR1 PRHDT, CDR2 FYEKMQ (reference sequence). V was trimmed by 3 bases and J by 6 bases, leaving 17 bases between them. The CDR3 loop spans 16 amino acids. DNA for the CDR3: TGTGCCAGCAGCTTCTCCTATGGGGGGGCGGCCGGGGAGCTGTTTTTT. It codes for CASSFSYGGAAGELFF.

The rearrangement uses TRBV4-2 and TRBJ2-7, with TRBD2 matching over 11 bases. V gave up 0 bases and J gave up 4 bases; unmatched junction bases: 5. Germline-derived CDR1 and CDR2 are LGHNA and YNFKEQ. The CDR3 runs to 16 residues. The CDR3 DNA follows: TGTGCCAGCAGCCAAGATTCCACTAGCGGGAGTTACGAGCAGTACTTC. Translating gives CASSQDSTSGSYEQYF.

This chain joins TRBV29-1 and TRBJ2-7; no clear D. Germline V CDR1 and CDR2: SQVTM, ANQGSEA. V shed 4 bases and J shed 0 bases, with 7 bases lying between them. The CDR3 covers 12 residues. The CDR3 nucleotides read TGCAGCGTTGCTCCGAGCTCCTACGAGCAGTACTTC. Protein: CSVAPSSYEQYF.

The chain employs TRBV6-5 and TRBJ1-5, with D hard to call. CDR1 is MNHEY and CDR2 is SVGAGI in the germline V gene. This CDR3 has 13 residues. The V end lost 2 bases, the J end lost 3 bases, and 5 bases lay between the germline ends. The CDR3 DNA is TGTGCCAGCAGTTACCAGGTCAATCAGCCCCAGCATTTT. Amino acids: CASSYQVNQPQHF.

The chain joins TRBV10-3 to TRBJ2-1; D not resolved. This CDR3 region has 14 residues. V was cut by 5 bases and J by 0 bases, with 8 bases left in between. Germline V gives CDR1 ENHRY, CDR2 SYGVKD. CDR3 amino acids: CAISRLDSYNEQFF. CDR3 sequence (DNA): TGTGCCATCAGTCGACTCGACTCCTACAATGAGCAGTTCTTC.

The rearrangement uses TRBV7-9 and TRBJ2-7, with 8 nucleotides matching TRBD2. The CDR3 consists of 14 residues. V shed 2 bases, J shed 3 bases, and the junction held 3 bases outside the gene matches. Germline values: CDR1 SEHNR, CDR2 FQNEAQ (reference sequence). CDR3 amino acids: CASSLTGGVYEQYF. CDR3 in DNA: TGTGCCAGCAGCTTAACGGGAGGGGTCTACGAGCAGTACTTC.

The V gene is TRBV5-4, the J gene TRBJ2-1; 10 bases match TRBD2. J lost 9 bases, V lost 5 bases, and 11 bases had no gene match. The V gene's germline CDR1 is SGHNT and CDR2 YYREEE (reference sequence). This CDR3 has 15 residues. The CDR3 sequence: CASRTSGSPSTEQFF. CDR3 nucleotides: TGTGCCAGCAGGACTAGCGGGTCCCCTTCTACTGAGCAGTTCTTC.

The chain carries TRBV4-3 and TRBJ1-1; 9 nucleotides agree with TRBD1. After removal of 5 bases from V and 5 bases from J, the junction contained 9 bases not matched to a gene. The CDR3 is 15 residues long. The germline V gene has CDR1 LGHNA and CDR2 YSLEER. CDR3 sequence: CASSFPGQGWTEAFF. The CDR3 DNA reads TGCGCCAGCAGCTTTCCGGGACAGGGATGGACTGAAGCTTTCTTT.

This chain links TRBV4-3 with TRBJ2-7, with D tentatively TRBD2 (7 bases). Deletions cut 2 bases from V and 6 bases from J, with 14 bases between. The CDR3 runs to 14 residues. CDR1 LGHNA and CDR2 YSLEER come from the germline V gene. CDR3 DNA: TGCGCCAGCAGCCAAAATCCACGGGGGGCCGAGCAGTACTTC. Its protein product is CASSQNPRGAEQYF.

This sequence joins TRBV5-1 and TRBJ2-5; 7 bases fit TRBD2. Losses at the gene ends were 0 bases for V and 1 base for J; bases not matched to a gene: 3. The CDR3 runs 15 residues. Germline V lookup: CDR1 SGHRS, CDR2 YFSETQ. CDR3 loop: CASSLGGGGQETQYF. The CDR3 DNA reads as TGCGCCAGCAGCTTGGGGGGCGGGGGCCAAGAGACCCAGTACTTC.

The chain carries TRBV19 and TRBJ1-5, with D possibly being TRBD1 (6 bases). V gave up 2 bases and J gave up 6 bases, with 11 bases separating them. CDR3 length equals 14 residues. Germline CDR1 is LNHDA and CDR2 is SQIVND (reference sequence). In nucleotides, the CDR3 is TGTGCCAGTAGTATACAGGGGTCCGGTCAGCCCCAGCATTTT. Its translation is CASSIQGSGQPQHF.

The CDR3 DNA sequence: TGTGCCAGCAGCCCAGAGACAGGGAACACTGAAGCTTTCTTT. It codes for CASSPETGNTEAFF. The chain has TRBV7-3 and TRBJ1-1; D may be TRBD1 (6 bases). CDR3 length: 14 residues. Trimming took off 5 bases at V and 1 base at J, with 11 bases between the two ends. The germline gives CDR1 SGHTA, CDR2 FQGTGA.

The CDR3 reads CASKGDRGLYEQYF. The CDR3 DNA reads TGTGCCAGCAAGGGCGACAGGGGGCTTTACGAGCAGTACTTC. The chain couples TRBV10-3 to TRBJ2-7; 10 nucleotides agree with TRBD1. This CDR3 comprises 14 residues. V lost 10 bases and J lost 4; bases outside the gene matches: 10. Per the germline V gene, CDR1 is ENHRY and CDR2 is SYGVKD.

This clone was found once. The gene calls are TRBV7-3 and TRBJ2-7; 8 bases align to TRBD2. Germline CDR1 and CDR2: SGHTA and FQGTGA. The CDR3 runs to 13 residues. V lost 3 bases to trimming and J lost 6 bases; unmatched junction nucleotides: 4. The CDR3 nucleotides read TGTGCCAGCAGCTTCCTAGCGGGCCGCGAGCAGTACTTC. Its protein product is CASSFLAGREQYF.

J is TRBJ1-1 and V is TRBV30, with D possibly being TRBD1 (5 bases). The CDR3 runs to 14 residues. Germline assignment: CDR1 GTSNPN and CDR2 SVGIG (reference sequence). V lost 3 bases and J 5 bases, leaving 16 bases between the germline ends. The CDR3 region has the DNA TGTGCCTGGAGGACTGAACGGGGGGGAACTGAAGCTTTCTTT. Translation: CAWRTERGGTEAFF.

About this clone: This specimen includes other DNA sequences encoding the same CDR3. The chain recombines TRBV28 with TRBJ1-2; D is possibly TRBD1 (5 bases). Trimming shortened V by 1 base and J by 8 bases, and 8 bases separated the two germline ends. Germline assignment: CDR1 MDHEN and CDR2 SYDVKM. The CDR3 runs 12 residues. The CDR3 is CASSLFGGGYTF. Written as DNA, the CDR3 is TGTGCCAGCAGTTTATTTGGGGGGGGCTACACCTTC.

This clone appeared a single time. V usage is TRBV19 and J usage is TRBJ2-2; possible D gene TRBD1, 5 bases. The CDR3 is made up of 15 amino acids. Germline V gives CDR1 LNHDA, CDR2 SQIVND (reference sequence). The ends were cut back, 3 bases at V and 2 bases at J, with 10 bases in the middle. CDR3 in DNA: TGTGCCAGTAGTATCGCAAGGGGAAACACCGGGGAGCTGTTTTTT. Its protein product is CASSIARGNTGELFF.

The chain has TRBV27 and TRBJ2-7; D call uncertain. Germline V gene sequence: CDR1 MNHEY, CDR2 SMNVEV (reference sequence). The V and J ends lost 0 bases and 3 bases respectively, with 9 bases between them. The CDR3 contains 14 residues. CDR3 in DNA: TGTGCCAGCAGTTTATCCGTTGGGCACTACGAGCAGTACTTC. This translates into CASSLSVGHYEQYF.

The chain uses TRBV18 and TRBJ2-3; 8 bases match TRBD2. CDR3 length equals 14 residues. From germline, CDR1 is KGHSH and CDR2 LQKENI. Unmatched junction bases numbered 7, after V lost 7 bases and J lost 4 bases. DNA for the CDR3: TGTGCCAGCTTTCCCGGGACTAGGGCAGATACGCAGTATTTT. Translated: CASFPGTRADTQYF.

The chain has TRBV5-1 and TRBJ2-2; 8 nucleotides line up with TRBD1. CDR3 length: 14 amino acids. Unmatched junction bases numbered 2, after V lost 2 bases and J lost 5 bases. Per germline, CDR1 SGHRS and CDR2 YFSETQ. The CDR3 loop reads CASSFRTGTGELFF. For the CDR3, the DNA is TGCGCCAGCAGCTTCCGGACAGGGACCGGGGAGCTGTTTTTT.